This TCR beta chain was found in a study of shared clonotypes between healthy human individuals. Study at large: The composition of the donors was a couple of women and a few men aged 18 to 49.

Study observations and caveats: Despite large depth, sorted-subset datasets appeared incompletely sequenced.

Libraries were prepared by immunoSEQ multiplex PCR; TCRdb keeps only in-frame clonotypes and omits some of them. The sample carries approximately 530,000 clones, 90% to 97% recorded once. For this clone: The antigen is not known.

Donors comprised healthy HIV-negative adults lacking recent acute infections or vaccinations. Nashville, Tennessee was home to all donors, each a Caucasian adult. The sequence came from a woman aged 25 to 39 in good health. Sequenced input: naive CD4+ T cells sorted from blood. Regarding subset: CD45RA+ positively selected.

The CDR3 nucleotides read TGTGCCAGCAGCTTGGCCGTGACCCCTCGGGCCGGGGCCAACGTCCTGACTTTC. It is translated as CASSLAVTPRAGANVLTF. The rearrangement joins TRBV5-4 to TRBJ2-6; D remains unclear. Trimming removed 0 bases at V and 4 bases at J, with 17 bases between. Germline CDR1 and CDR2: SGHNT and YYREEE (reference sequence). The CDR3 covers 18 residues.